This TCR beta chain was found in a study of CD8+ T cells in alopecia areata. Study-level points and caveats: The treated group had a single nonresponder, limiting CD8+ expansion-response conclusions.

cDNA prepared by RNA extraction and subsequent reverse transcription served as the template for sequencing. Profiled with immunoSEQ multiplex PCR; TCRdb holds only in-frame clones, not every one. Of around 100,000 clones in the sample, 55% to 75% were seen once. Comments on this clone: No antigen is known for it.

After removal of 3 bases from V and 7 bases from J, the junction contained 7 bases not matched to a gene. Germline CDR1 SGDLS, CDR2 YYNGEE. The CDR3 is 15 residues long. Regarding treatment: oral pan-JAK inhibitor, 5-10 mg twice daily. The study team obtained lesional scalp punch biopsies and peripheral blood from alopecia areata patients. The rearrangement joins TRBV9 to TRBJ1-6, with 7 bases aligning to TRBD1. The sample here was CD8+ T cells sorted from blood, taken at approximately week 61, from a patient treated with tofacitinib. This sequence originates from a human donor with alopecia areata. The CDR3 is CASSARQGWNSPLHF. CDR3 bases: TGTGCCAGCAGCGCCAGACAGGGCTGGAATTCACCCCTCCACTTT. Variable domain in full (rest from reference TRBV9 and TRBJ1-6): DSGVTQTPKHLITATGQRVTLRCSPRSGDLSVYWYQQSLDQGLQFLIQYYNGEERAKGNILERFSAQQFPDLHSELNLSSLELGDSALYFCASSARQGWNSPLHFGNGTRLTVT.